The 16 T cell receptor beta chains listed next were all sequenced from one sample in a study of cytomegalovirus exposure and HLA in healthy donors. TCRdb's copy holds only in-frame clones and misses some; the assay was immunoSEQ multiplex PCR. The table has some 260,000 clones, about 90% seen once. Sequenced: PBMCs. These receptors were obtained from a man aged 18-30 years in good health and CMV-seropositive.

The chain links TRBV29-1 to TRBJ1-1; D is possibly TRBD1 (6 bases). There are 12 residues in the CDR3. V was pared by 7 bases and J by 1 base, with 10 bases between. Germline lookup yields CDR1 SQVTM and CDR2 ANQGSEA. The CDR3 bases are TGCAGCGCCGCGGACAGGAACACTGAAGCTTTCTTT. It yields the protein CSAADRNTEAFF.

The rearrangement uses TRBV6-4 and TRBJ1-5; D gene unclear. CDR1 is MRHNA and CDR2 is SNTAGT in the germline V gene. The V gene lost 0 bases and the J gene lost 5 bases, with 11 bases spanning the gap. The CDR3 loop spans 15 amino acids. The CDR3 region is CASSDSLDGHQPQHF. CDR3 in DNA: TGTGCCAGCAGTGACTCCTTGGACGGACATCAGCCCCAGCATTTT.

The J gene is TRBJ1-2, the V gene TRBV20-1; D gene unclear. The CDR3 covers 11 residues. Germline loops: CDR1 DFQATT, CDR2 SNEGSKA (reference sequence). V was cut by 3 bases and J by 8 bases, with 10 bases left in between. The CDR3 DNA is TGCAGTGCTAGTCATTATGAGGGCTACACCTTC. Translating gives CSASHYEGYTF.

This chain links TRBV15 with TRBJ2-7; D not certain. Germline-derived CDR1 and CDR2 are LNHNV and YYDKDF (reference sequence). The length of the CDR3 is 15 residues. Trimming pared 0 bases from V and 3 bases from J, leaving 12 bases between. CDR3 protein: CATSRDLGYLYEQYF. The CDR3 nucleotides are TGTGCCACCAGCAGAGATCTGGGCTACCTCTACGAGCAGTACTTC.

The chain has TRBV2 and TRBJ2-1; the D is unclear. V lost 5 bases and J 13 bases, leaving 15 bases between the germline ends. This CDR3 comprises 12 residues. Germline V gives CDR1 SNHLY, CDR2 FYNNEI. The CDR3 DNA follows: TGTGCCAGCAGTTTGGGCCAAGCAGTTCAGTTCTTC. It specifies CASSLGQAVQFF.

Here the CDR3 reads CAWSRSQTRPGPNYGYTF. Here the CDR3 DNA reads TGTGCCTGGAGCCGCTCTCAGACCCGCCCCGGACCTAACTATGGCTACACCTTC. V and J are TRBV30 and TRBJ1-2, with D unclear. This CDR3 comprises 18 residues. Germline V gene sequence: CDR1 GTSNPN, CDR2 SVGIG (reference sequence). Trimming shortened V by 3 bases and J by 0 bases, and 23 bases separated the two germline ends.

This chain's CDR3 is CASSFSTGMNTEAFF. CDR3 DNA sequence: TGTGCCAGCAGCTTCTCGACAGGGATGAACACTGAAGCTTTCTTT. This chain links TRBV9 with TRBJ1-1; 7 bases are shared with TRBD1. Germline assignment: CDR1 SGDLS and CDR2 YYNGEE. This CDR3 comprises 15 residues. The V and J ends lost 4 bases and 0 bases, in that order; junction bases with no gene match: 6.

The CDR3 reads CASSSTTGTGYEQYF. The CDR3 nucleotides are TGTGCCAGCAGTTCGACGACCGGGACAGGCTACGAGCAGTACTTC. The V gene is TRBV5-4, the J gene TRBJ2-7, with 8 positions matching TRBD1. With V trimmed by 5 bases and J by 3 bases, 10 bases remained unmatched. This CDR3 has 15 residues. Germline CDR1 reads SGHNT; CDR2 reads YYREEE (reference sequence).

About this clone itself: Other DNA sequences in this sample translate to the same CDR3. The chain joins TRBV7-2 to TRBJ2-5; D remains ambiguous. The CDR3 extends over 12 amino acids. Trimming took 5 bases from V and 4 from J, leaving 8 bases between them. Germline V gene lookup returns CDR1 SGHTA and CDR2 FQGNSA. CDR3 in amino acids: CASSSGSETQYF. CDR3 DNA sequence: TGTGCCAGCAGCAGTGGGTCAGAGACCCAGTACTTC.

Concerning this clone: Sequence at one end of the junction differs from germline and may be a read error. This chain joins TRBV27 and TRBJ2-1; D not resolved. Germline values: CDR1 MNHEY, CDR2 SMNVEV (reference sequence). The CDR3 covers 11 residues. The CDR3 region has the DNA TGTGCCAGAAGTTATTTCAATGAGCAGTTCTTC. Translated, it gives CARSYFNEQFF.

The chain couples TRBV11-2 to TRBJ2-1, with TRBD2 matching over 8 bases. CDR3 size: 15 residues. The J segment lost 4 bases and the V segment lost 5 bases, leaving 7 bases of the junction unmatched. Germline V gene lookup returns CDR1 SGHAT and CDR2 FQNNGV. CDR3: CASSLTSGLYNEQFF. DNA for the CDR3: TGTGCCAGCAGCCTCACTAGCGGCCTGTACAATGAGCAGTTCTTC.

CDR3 region: CASSESSGNTGELFF. CDR3 bases: TGTGCCAGCAGTGAATCTAGCGGGAACACCGGGGAGCTGTTTTTT. The chain carries TRBV2 and TRBJ2-2, with TRBD2 matching 7 bases. The germline CDR1 and CDR2 sequences are SNHLY and FYNNEI. Trimming removed 2 bases from V and 1 base from J; junction bases left unmatched: 1. The CDR3 length is 15 residues.

The rearrangement uses TRBV4-2 and TRBJ1-4; TRBD1 matches at 10 bases. This CDR3 region has 16 residues. CDR1 and CDR2 from the germline V gene are LGHNA and YNFKEQ. After removal of 2 bases from V and 6 bases from J, the junction contained 6 bases not matched to a gene. The CDR3 sequence: CASSQMVGTGDEKLFF. The CDR3 nucleotides are TGTGCCAGCAGCCAAATGGTCGGGACAGGGGATGAAAAACTGTTTTTT.

This clone appeared once. This sequence joins TRBV18 and TRBJ2-1, with 13 bases aligning to TRBD2. This CDR3 has 15 residues. The junction had 2 bases not matched to a gene; V was cut back by 4 bases and J by 5 bases. CDR1 is KGHSH and CDR2 is LQKENI in the germline V gene. In DNA, the CDR3 is TGTGCCAGCTCACTAGGGACTAGCGGGGACAATGAGCAGTTCTTC. Translating it yields CASSLGTSGDNEQFF.

The J gene is TRBJ2-7, the V gene TRBV5-1, with 15 bases that match TRBD2. J was trimmed by 0 bases and V by 4 bases; bases with no gene match: 8. The germline CDR1 and CDR2 sequences are SGHRS and YFSETQ. This CDR3 region has 18 residues. This chain's CDR3 is CASSLGLAGGLYSYEQYF. The CDR3 DNA sequence: TGCGCCAGCAGCCTGGGACTAGCGGGAGGCCTTTACTCCTACGAGCAGTACTTC. The whole variable domain, remainder taken from reference TRBV5-1 and TRBJ2-7, is KAGVTQTPRYLIKTRGQQVTLSCSPISGHRSVSWYQQTPGQGLQFLFEYFSETQRNKGNFPGRFSGRQFSNSRSEMNVSTLELGDSALYLCASSLGLAGGLYSYEQYFGPGTRLTVT.

The chain carries TRBV30 and TRBJ1-5; the D gene is possibly TRBD1 (5 bases). Trimming removed 2 bases at V and 4 bases at J, with 21 bases between. Germline-derived CDR1 and CDR2 are GTSNPN and SVGIG (reference sequence). This CDR3 comprises 17 residues. The CDR3 protein is CAWSPRDAARRNQPQHF. In DNA, the CDR3 is TGTGCCTGGAGTCCACGGGACGCCGCCCGTCGGAATCAGCCCCAGCATTTT.